This is a list of T cell receptor beta chains from one sample in a study of CD8 T cells in ankylosing spondylitis. One entry per CDR3 protein results from TCRdb running MiXCR on the 5' RACE reads. The sample contains fewer than 550,000 distinct CDR3 sequences, less than 6% of which appear only once. The sequenced sample was blood, either unsorted or a sorted T cell fraction (not recorded which). The receptors derive from a male donor with ankylosing spondylitis. The CDR3 runs from the conserved cysteine through the conserved F or W. A row's size may be missing; if present it is once, few, many or a size class.

CASSVGRTSEETQYF TRBV9 NA TRBJ2-5
CSPNKGVDQPQHF TRBV20-1 many TRBJ1-5
CSVQGSDRDYGYTF TRBV29-1 NA TRBJ1-2
CASSPERARTYNEQFF TRBV7-2 many TRBJ2-1
CASSLEGPREQYF TRBV5-1 few TRBJ2-7
CASRKNAGTEYGYTF TRBV6-1 NA TRBJ1-2
CASSYNRGVNTEAFF TRBV5-1 NA TRBJ1-1
CSANRYRRADTQYF TRBV20-1 many TRBJ2-3
CASSPRTGGNTEAFF TRBV18 many TRBJ1-1
CASSQDIDRADGYTF TRBV4-3 many TRBJ1-2
CASSLVSGAGGRNEQFF TRBV12-3/TRBV12-4 many TRBJ2-1
CASRVSGSPANTGELFF TRBV12-3/TRBV12-4 many TRBJ2-2
CASSVHSWGNAEAFF TRBV7-9 many TRBJ1-1
CASSFGPGQGAGYTF TRBV12-3/TRBV12-4 few TRBJ1-2
CSARVSPAYNEQFF TRBV20-1 few TRBJ2-1
CASSWTGSNEQFF TRBV12-3/TRBV12-4 many TRBJ2-1
CASSRDRGLLTDTQYF TRBV7-9 many TRBJ2-3
CAISRKTGSNTGELFF TRBV10-3 many TRBJ2-2
CASSEGVLGRTDTQYF TRBV25-1 many TRBJ2-3
CASRTVHWDTGELFF TRBV11-1 many TRBJ2-2
CASTPDRAYQETQYF TRBV12-3/TRBV12-4 many TRBJ2-5
CASSQESIGWTQYF TRBV4-1 many TRBJ2-5
CSGERVSSGSDEQFF TRBV20-1 many TRBJ2-1
CASRPYGANVLTF TRBV12-3/TRBV12-4 many TRBJ2-6
CATSDQMPVLGLDSAYNEQFF TRBV24-1 many TRBJ2-1
CASKGDRYEQYF TRBV2 many TRBJ2-7
CASSLGTGDGTEAFF TRBV6-5 many TRBJ1-1
CASSPNREDTGELFF TRBV18 NA TRBJ2-2
CASSSQGGRGNTIYF TRBV7-2 many TRBJ1-3
CASERGTSGTWQETQYF TRBV28 few TRBJ2-5
CASRWDRGHEQFF TRBV7-2 NA TRBJ2-1
CASSWERGSVGLNTEAFF TRBV28 many TRBJ1-1
CASSTSGLYNEQFF TRBV27 many TRBJ2-1
CSAREPGPKRNTQYF TRBV20-1 many TRBJ2-3
CASRIGGTGTYEQYF TRBV28 NA TRBJ2-7
CASSSMGAMNTEAFF TRBV7-2 many TRBJ1-1
CASSPNWASGNTIYF TRBV5-1 many TRBJ1-3
CASSFQGGRDQPQHF TRBV5-5 many TRBJ1-5
CSVVRGSGRATGEAFF TRBV29-1 many TRBJ1-1
CSARGQRIGYTF TRBV20-1 many TRBJ1-2
CATSRSRQGWNTIYF TRBV15 many TRBJ1-3
CASSPNSGGNTQYF TRBV7-2 many TRBJ2-3
CASSQDLLAGPYEQYF TRBV4-2 many TRBJ2-7
CSARDLVAGAGEQFF TRBV20-1 many TRBJ2-1
CASSWGQGIYEQYF TRBV6-2/TRBV6-3 many TRBJ2-7
CATLSVRGYQYGYTF TRBV5-6 NA TRBJ1-2
CASSPRQVTDTQYF TRBV12-3/TRBV12-4 many TRBJ2-3
CATSPRTGAEAFF TRBV15 few TRBJ1-1
CSALPGADEEQFF TRBV20-1 many TRBJ2-1
CASSPRTGKDNSPLHF TRBV5-5 many TRBJ1-6
CASSRTGSSGNTIYF TRBV7-3 many TRBJ1-3
CASSLGREVANTEAFF TRBV13 few TRBJ1-1
CASSQGIRDNQPQHF TRBV4-1 many TRBJ1-5
CATGLAGARRQFF TRBV24-1 many TRBJ2-1
CSARWGLKSEAFF TRBV20-1 many TRBJ1-1